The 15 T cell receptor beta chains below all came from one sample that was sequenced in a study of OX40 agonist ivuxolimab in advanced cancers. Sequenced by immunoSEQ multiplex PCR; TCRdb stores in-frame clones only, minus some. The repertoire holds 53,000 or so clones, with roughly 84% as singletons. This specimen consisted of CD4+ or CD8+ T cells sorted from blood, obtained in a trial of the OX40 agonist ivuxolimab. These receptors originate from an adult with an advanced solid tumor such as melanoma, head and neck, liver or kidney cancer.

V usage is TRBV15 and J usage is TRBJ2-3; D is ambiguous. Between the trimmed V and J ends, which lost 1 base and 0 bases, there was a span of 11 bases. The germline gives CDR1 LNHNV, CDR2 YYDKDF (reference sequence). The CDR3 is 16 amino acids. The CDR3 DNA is TGTGCCACCAGCAGAGGACTGAAGACAAGCACAGATACGCAGTATTTT. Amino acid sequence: CATSRGLKTSTDTQYF.

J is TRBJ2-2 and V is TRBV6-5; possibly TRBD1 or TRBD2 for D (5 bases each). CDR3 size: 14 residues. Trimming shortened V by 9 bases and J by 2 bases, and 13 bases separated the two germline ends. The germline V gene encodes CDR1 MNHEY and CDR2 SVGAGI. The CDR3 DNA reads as TGTGCCAGTATCAGGGACGGCAACACCGGGGAGCTGTTTTTT. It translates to CASIRDGNTGELFF.

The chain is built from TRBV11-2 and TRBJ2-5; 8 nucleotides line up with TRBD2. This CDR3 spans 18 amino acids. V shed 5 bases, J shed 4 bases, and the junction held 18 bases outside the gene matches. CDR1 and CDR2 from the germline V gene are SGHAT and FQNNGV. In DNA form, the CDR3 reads TGTGCCAGCAGCACAGCCAGTCCGGGAGGGCCTGTTTTAGAGACCCAGTACTTC. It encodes CASSTASPGGPVLETQYF.

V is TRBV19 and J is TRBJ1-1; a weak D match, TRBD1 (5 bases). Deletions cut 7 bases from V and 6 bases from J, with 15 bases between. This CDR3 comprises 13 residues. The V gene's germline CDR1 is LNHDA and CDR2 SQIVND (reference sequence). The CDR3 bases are TGTGCCAGTAAGACGGGGGAAACGGCTGAAGCTTTCTTT. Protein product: CASKTGETAEAFF.

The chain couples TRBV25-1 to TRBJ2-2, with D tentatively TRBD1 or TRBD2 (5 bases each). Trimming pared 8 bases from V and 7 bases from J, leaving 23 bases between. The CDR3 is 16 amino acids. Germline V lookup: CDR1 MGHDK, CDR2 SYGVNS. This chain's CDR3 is CASSRIRGDEGGELFF. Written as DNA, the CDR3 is TGTGCCAGCTCGAGAATAAGAGGGGACGAGGGCGGGGAGCTGTTTTTT.

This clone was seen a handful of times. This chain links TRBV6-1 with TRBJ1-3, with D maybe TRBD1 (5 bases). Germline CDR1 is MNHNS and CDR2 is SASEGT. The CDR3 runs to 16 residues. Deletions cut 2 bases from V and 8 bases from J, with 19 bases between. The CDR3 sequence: CASSESGDSPMYTIYF. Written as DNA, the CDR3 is TGTGCCAGCAGTGAATCGGGGGATTCTCCCATGTACACCATATATTTT.

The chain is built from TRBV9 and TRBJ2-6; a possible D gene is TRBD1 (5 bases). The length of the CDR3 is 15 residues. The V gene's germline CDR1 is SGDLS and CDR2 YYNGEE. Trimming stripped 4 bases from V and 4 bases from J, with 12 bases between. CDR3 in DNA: TGTGCCAGCAGCTATCAGGGTGCCGGGGCCAACGTCCTGACTTTC. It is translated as CASSYQGAGANVLTF.

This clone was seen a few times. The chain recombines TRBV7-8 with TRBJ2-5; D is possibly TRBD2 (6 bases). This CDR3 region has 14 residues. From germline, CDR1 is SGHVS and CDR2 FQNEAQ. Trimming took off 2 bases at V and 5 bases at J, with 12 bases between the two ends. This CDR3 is CASSLRLGMETQYF. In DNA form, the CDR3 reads TGTGCCAGCAGCTTACGACTAGGGATGGAGACCCAGTACTTC.

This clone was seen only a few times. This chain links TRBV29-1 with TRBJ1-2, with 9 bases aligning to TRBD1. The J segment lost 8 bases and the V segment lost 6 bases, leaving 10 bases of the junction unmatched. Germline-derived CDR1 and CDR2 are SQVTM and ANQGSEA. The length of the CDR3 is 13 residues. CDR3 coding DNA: TGCAGCGTGGATCGGACAGGGGTGGGAGGCTACACCTTC. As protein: CSVDRTGVGGYTF. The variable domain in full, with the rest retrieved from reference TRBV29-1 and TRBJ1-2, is SAVISQKPSRDICQRGTSLTIQCQVDSQVTMMFWYRQQPGQSLTLIATANQGSEATYESGFVIDKFPISRPNLTFSTLTVSNMSPEDSSIYLCSVDRTGVGGYTFGSGTRLTVV.

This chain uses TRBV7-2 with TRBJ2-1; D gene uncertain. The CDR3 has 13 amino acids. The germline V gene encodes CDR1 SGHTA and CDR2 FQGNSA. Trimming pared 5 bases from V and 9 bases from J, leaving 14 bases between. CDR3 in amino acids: CASSTDLGGEQFF. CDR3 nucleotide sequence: TGTGCCAGCAGCACTGACCTGGGCGGTGAGCAGTTCTTC.

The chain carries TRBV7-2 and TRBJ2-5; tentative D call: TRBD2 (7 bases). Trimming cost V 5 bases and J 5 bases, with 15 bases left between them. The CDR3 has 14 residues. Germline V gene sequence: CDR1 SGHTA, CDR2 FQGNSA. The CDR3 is CASSKGGGAETQYF. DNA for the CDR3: TGTGCCAGCAGCAAAGGGGGGGGAGCGGAGACCCAGTACTTC.

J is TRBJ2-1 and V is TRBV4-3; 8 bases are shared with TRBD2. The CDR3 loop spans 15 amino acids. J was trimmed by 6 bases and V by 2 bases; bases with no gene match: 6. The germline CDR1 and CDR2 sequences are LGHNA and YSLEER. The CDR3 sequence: CASSQKLRGGNEQFF. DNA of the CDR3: TGCGCCAGCAGCCAAAAGTTACGGGGGGGCAATGAGCAGTTCTTC.

The CDR3 region is CARSPTPAQGKGKPLHF. The CDR3 DNA reads TGTGCCAGAAGCCCAACCCCCGCCCAGGGTAAAGGAAAACCCCTCCACTTT. This chain links TRBV5-3 with TRBJ1-6, with D possibly being TRBD1 (5 bases). TRBV5-3 counts as an open reading frame of uncertain function. Trimming took 4 bases from V and 12 from J, leaving 26 bases between them. The CDR3 is 17 residues long.

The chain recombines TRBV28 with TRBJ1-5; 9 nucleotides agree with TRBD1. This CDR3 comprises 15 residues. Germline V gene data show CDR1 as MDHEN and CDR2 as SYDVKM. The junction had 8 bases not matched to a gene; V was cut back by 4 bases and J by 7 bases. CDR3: CASSSPTGGRQPQHF. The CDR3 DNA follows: TGTGCCAGCAGTTCCCCCACAGGGGGCAGGCAGCCCCAGCATTTT.

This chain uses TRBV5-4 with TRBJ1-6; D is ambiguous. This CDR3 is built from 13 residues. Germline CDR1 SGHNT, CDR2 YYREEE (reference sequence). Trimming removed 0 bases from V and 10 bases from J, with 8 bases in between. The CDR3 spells CASSLVEGSPLHF. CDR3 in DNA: TGTGCCAGCAGCTTGGTAGAAGGATCACCCCTCCACTTT.